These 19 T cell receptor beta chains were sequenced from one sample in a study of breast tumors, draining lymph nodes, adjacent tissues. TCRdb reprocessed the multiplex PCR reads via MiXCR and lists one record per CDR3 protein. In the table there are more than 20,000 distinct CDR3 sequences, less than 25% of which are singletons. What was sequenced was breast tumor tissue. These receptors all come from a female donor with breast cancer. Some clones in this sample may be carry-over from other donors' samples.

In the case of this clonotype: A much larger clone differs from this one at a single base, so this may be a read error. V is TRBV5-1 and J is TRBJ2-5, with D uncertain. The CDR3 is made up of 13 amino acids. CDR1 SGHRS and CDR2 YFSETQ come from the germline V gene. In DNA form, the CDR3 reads TGCGCCAACAGCTTGCTGGCCCAAGAGACCCAGTACTTC. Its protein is CANSLLAQETQYF.

The CDR3: CASSTHRVWNTEAFF. In DNA form, the CDR3 reads TGTGCCAGCAGCACTCACAGGGTTTGGAACACTGAAGCTTTCTTT. This chain links TRBV12-3 or TRBV12-4 with TRBJ1-1; perhaps TRBD1 as D (6 bases). CDR3 size: 15 residues. V was cut by 6 bases and J by 1 base, with 15 bases left in between.

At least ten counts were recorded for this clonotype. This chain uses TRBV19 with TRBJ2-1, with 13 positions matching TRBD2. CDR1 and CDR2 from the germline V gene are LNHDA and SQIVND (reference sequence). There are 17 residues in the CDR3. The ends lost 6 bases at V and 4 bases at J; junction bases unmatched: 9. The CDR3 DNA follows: TGTGCCAGTAGACCTTCCGGGACTAGCGGGATTTACAATGAGCAGTTCTTC. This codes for CASRPSGTSGIYNEQFF.

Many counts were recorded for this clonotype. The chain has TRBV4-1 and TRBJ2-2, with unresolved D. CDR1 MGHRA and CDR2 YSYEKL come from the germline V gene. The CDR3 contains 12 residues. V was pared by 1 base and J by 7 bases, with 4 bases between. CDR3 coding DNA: TGCGCCAGCAGCCAAGGGCACGGGGAGCTGTTTTTT. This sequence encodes CASSQGHGELFF.

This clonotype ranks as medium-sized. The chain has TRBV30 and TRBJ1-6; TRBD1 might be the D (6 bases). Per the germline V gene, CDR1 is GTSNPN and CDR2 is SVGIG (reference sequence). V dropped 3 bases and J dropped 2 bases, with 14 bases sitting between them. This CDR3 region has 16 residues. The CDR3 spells CAWSPGAKAYNSPLHF. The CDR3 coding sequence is TGTGCCTGGAGCCCAGGGGCAAAAGCCTATAATTCACCCCTCCACTTT.

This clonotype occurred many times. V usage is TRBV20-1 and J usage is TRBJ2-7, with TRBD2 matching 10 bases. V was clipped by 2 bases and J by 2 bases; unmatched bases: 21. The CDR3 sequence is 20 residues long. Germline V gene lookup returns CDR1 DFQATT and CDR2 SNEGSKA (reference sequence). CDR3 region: CSARWDPYLISGRNTYEQYF. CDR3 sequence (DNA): TGCAGTGCTAGATGGGATCCTTACCTTATTAGCGGGAGGAATACCTACGAGCAGTACTTC.

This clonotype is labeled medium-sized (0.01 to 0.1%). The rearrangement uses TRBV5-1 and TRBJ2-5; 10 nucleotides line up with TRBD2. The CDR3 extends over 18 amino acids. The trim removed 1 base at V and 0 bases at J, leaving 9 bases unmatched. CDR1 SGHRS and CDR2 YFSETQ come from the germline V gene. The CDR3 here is CASSLTLGTSAYQETQYF. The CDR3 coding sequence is TGCGCCAGCAGCTTGACTCTCGGGACTAGCGCGTACCAAGAGACCCAGTACTTC.

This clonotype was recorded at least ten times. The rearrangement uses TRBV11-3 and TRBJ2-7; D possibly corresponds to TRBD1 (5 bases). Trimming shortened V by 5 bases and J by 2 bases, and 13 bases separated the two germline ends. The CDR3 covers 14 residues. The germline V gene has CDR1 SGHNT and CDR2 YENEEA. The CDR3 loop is CASSLDSSPYEQYF. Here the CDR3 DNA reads TGTGCCAGCAGCCTCGACAGCTCTCCCTACGAGCAGTACTTC.

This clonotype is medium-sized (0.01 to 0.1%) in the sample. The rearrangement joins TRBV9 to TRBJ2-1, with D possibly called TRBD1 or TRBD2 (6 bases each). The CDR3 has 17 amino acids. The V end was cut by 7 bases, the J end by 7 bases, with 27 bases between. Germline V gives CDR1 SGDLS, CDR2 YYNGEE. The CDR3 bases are TGTGCCAGCGGTCGAAACCCGGGGGACAAGCGATATAATGAGCAGTTCTTC. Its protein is CASGRNPGDKRYNEQFF.

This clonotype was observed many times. The CDR3 spells CAISPDRVSGNTIYF. CDR3 nucleotides: TGTGCCATCAGCCCCGACCGCGTCTCTGGAAACACCATATATTTT. The chain combines TRBV10-3 with TRBJ1-3; the D is unclear. V lost 6 bases, J lost 0 bases, and 12 bases lay in between. This CDR3 has 15 residues. From germline, CDR1 is ENHRY and CDR2 SYGVKD.

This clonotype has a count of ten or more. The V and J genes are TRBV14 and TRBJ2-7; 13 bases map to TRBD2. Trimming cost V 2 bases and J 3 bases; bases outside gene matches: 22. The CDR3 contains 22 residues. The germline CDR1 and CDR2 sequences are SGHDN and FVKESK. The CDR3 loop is CASSQSQGGGRTSGRGNYEQYF. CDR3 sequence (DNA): TGTGCCAGCAGCCAATCCCAGGGGGGTGGCCGGACTAGCGGGAGAGGTAACTACGAGCAGTACTTC.

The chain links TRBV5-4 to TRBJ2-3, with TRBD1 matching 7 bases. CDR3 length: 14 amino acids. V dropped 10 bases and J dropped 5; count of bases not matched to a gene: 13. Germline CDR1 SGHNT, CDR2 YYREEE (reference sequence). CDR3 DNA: TGTGCCGTCGGACCGAGACAGGGCGGAGATACGCAGTATTTT. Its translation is CAVGPRQGGDTQYF.

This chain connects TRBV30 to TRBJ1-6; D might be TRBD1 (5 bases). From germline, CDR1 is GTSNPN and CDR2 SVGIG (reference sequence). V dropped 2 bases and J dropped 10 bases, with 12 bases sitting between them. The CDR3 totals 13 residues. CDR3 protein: CAWSLVEGSPLHF. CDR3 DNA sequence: TGTGCCTGGAGTCTGGTTGAGGGGTCACCCCTCCACTTT.

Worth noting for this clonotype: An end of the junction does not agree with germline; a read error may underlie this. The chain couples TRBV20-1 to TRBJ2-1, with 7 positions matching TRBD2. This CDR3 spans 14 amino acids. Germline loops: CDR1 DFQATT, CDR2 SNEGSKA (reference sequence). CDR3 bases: TGCAGTGCTGGCGACCGGGACTACCGCGAAGATGAGCAGTTC. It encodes CSAGDRDYREDEQF.

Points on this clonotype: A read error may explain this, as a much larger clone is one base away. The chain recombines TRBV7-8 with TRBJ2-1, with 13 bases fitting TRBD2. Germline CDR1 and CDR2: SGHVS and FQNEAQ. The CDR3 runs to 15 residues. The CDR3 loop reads CASSTGGLAGSEQLF. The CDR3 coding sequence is TGTGCCAGCAGCACTGGGGGACTAGCGGGATCTGAGCAGCTCTTC.

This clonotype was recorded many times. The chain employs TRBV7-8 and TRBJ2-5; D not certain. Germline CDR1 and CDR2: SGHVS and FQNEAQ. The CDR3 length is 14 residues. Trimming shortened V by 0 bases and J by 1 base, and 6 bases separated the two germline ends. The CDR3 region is CASSLAYSQETQYF. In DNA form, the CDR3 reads TGTGCCAGCAGCTTAGCCTACAGCCAAGAGACCCAGTACTTC. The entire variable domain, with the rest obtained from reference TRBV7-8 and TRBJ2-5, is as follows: GAGVSQSPRYKVAKRGQDVALRCDPISGHVSLFWYQQALGQGPEFLTYFQNEAQLDKSGLPSDRFFAERPEGSVSTLKIQRTQQEDSAVYLCASSLAYSQETQYFGPGTRLLVL.

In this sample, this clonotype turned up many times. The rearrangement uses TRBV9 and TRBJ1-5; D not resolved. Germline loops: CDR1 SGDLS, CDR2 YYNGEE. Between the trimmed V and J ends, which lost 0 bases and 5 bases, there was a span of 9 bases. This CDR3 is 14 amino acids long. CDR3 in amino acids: CASSVENQHQPQHF. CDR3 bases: TGTGCCAGCAGCGTAGAAAACCAGCATCAGCCCCAGCATTTT. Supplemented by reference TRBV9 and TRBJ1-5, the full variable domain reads DSGVTQTPKHLITATGQRVTLRCSPRSGDLSVYWYQQSLDQGLQFLIQYYNGEERAKGNILERFSAQQFPDLHSELNLSSLELGDSALYFCASSVENQHQPQHFGDGTRLSIL.

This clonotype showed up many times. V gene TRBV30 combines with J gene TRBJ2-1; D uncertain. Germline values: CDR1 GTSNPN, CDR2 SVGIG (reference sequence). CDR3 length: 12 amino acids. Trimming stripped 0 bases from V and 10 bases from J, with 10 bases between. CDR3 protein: CAWSVFLGEQFF. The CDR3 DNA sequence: TGTGCCTGGAGTGTATTCCTTGGCGAGCAGTTCTTC.

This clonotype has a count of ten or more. The CDR3 sequence is CASSRGQPLNSPLHF. DNA for the CDR3: TGTGCCAGCAGCCGGGGACAGCCCCTTAATTCACCCCTCCACTTT. The chain joins TRBV6-6 to TRBJ1-6; TRBD1 matches 7 bases. The germline V gene has CDR1 MNHNY and CDR2 SVGAGI (reference sequence). V trimming: 6 bases; J trimming: 6 bases; junction bases outside the gene matches: 8. There are 15 residues in the CDR3.